The clone carrying this TCR beta chain was observed once. The CDR3 extends over 15 amino acids. Losses at the gene ends were 5 bases for V and 1 base for J; bases not matched to a gene: 6. Germline CDR1 SNHLY, CDR2 FYNNEI. Recruits, aged about 18 to 100 years, lived in around 24 US areas. Up to 2 weeks before entering the study, exposed participants had met a COVID-19 case. This sample was taken from a study of blood T cell repertoires in COVID-19. The wider study: Samples came from the United States, Italy and Spain, spanning acute and convalescent COVID-19.

In the authors' workflow: How many nucleated cells were present was estimated from reference gene primer amplification. Produced via immunoSEQ multiplex PCR; TCRdb's table is partial and in-frame only. The D gene and trimming were derived from the DNA, and the V and J assignments and clone size from that table. Among hundreds of thousands of clones, 85% to 90% were seen once, and the ten largest hold 0.87%. The chain has TRBV2 and TRBJ2-7, with TRBD1 matching over 9 bases. The sample consisted of PBMCs or T cells enriched from blood (not recorded which). The receptor was derived from a man in his fifties who had been exposed to COVID-19. CDR3 sequence (DNA): TGTGCCAGCAGTAGGGACAGGGAACGATCCTACGAGCAGTACGTC. It specifies CASSRDRERSYEQYV.